One sample yielded the 12 T cell receptor beta chains listed below, sequenced in a study of molecular identifiers for immune sequencing clone quantification. TCRdb passed the PCR reads through MiXCR, listing each CDR3 protein once. This sample has some 100,000 distinct CDR3 sequences, with over 30% found just once. The specimen sequenced was naive CD8+ T cells from blood, with Jurkat cell RNA spiked in. Specified subset: FACS-sorted CD8+CD4-CCR7+CD45RA+ naive T cells. These receptors all stem from a human donor in good health. Some libraries in this study had Jurkat cell RNA spiked in.

This clonotype was found many times. This chain uses TRBV28 with TRBJ2-3; 10 nucleotides line up with TRBD2. V shed 5 bases, J shed 2 bases, and the junction held 4 bases outside the gene matches. Per the germline V gene, CDR1 is MDHEN and CDR2 is SYDVKM. The CDR3 contains 15 residues. Here the CDR3 reads CASSPLAGLTDTQYF. Here the CDR3 DNA reads TGTGCCAGCAGTCCACTAGCGGGACTCACAGATACGCAGTATTTT.

V and J are TRBV12-3 or TRBV12-4 and TRBJ2-7; no clear D. The CDR3 runs to 13 residues. Trimming cost V 6 bases and J 6 bases, with 15 bases left between them. The CDR3 here is CASSPGPAREQYF. CDR3 DNA: TGTGCCAGCAGCCCTGGGCCTGCGCGCGAGCAGTACTTC.

This clonotype is deemed large (0.1 to 1%). The gene calls are TRBV7-6 and TRBJ2-3; D gene ambiguous. CDR1 is SGHVS and CDR2 is FNYEAQ in the germline V gene. There are 14 residues in the CDR3. V dropped 1 base and J dropped 2 bases, with 7 bases sitting between them. The CDR3 loop reads CASSLGADTDTQYF. As DNA, the CDR3 is TGTGCCAGCAGCTTAGGAGCAGACACAGATACGCAGTATTTT.

Note on this clonotype: The final CDR3 position lacks the conserved phenylalanine or tryptophan, pointing to a likely read error. The DNA is omitted, as the CDR3 cannot be located on it reliably, and the CDR3 follows TCRdb's listing. The V gene is TRBV20-1, the J gene TRBJ2-7; the table's D call, TRBD1, was not checked against the DNA. The CDR3 is made up of 14 amino acids, end residues included. Germline values: CDR1 DFQATT, CDR2 SNEGSKA (reference sequence). CDR3 loop: CSARVGRMAHEQNI.

In the case of this clonotype: Given a much more abundant clone one base away, this may be a read error. This chain links TRBV7-9 with TRBJ2-3; D ambiguous. From germline, CDR1 is SEHNR and CDR2 FQNEAQ (reference sequence). Deletions cut 4 bases from V and 1 base from J, with 12 bases between. CDR3 length: 15 amino acids. The CDR3 is CASSSVGVGTDTQYF. The CDR3, as DNA: TGTGCCAGCAGCTCCGTTGGGGTCGGCACAGATACGCAGTATTTT.

Points on this clonotype: Because it lacks the conserved phenylalanine or tryptophan at the end, this CDR3 is likely a read error. The DNA is left out, because the CDR3 cannot be placed on it with certainty; the CDR3 is given as TCRdb lists it. CDR3 sequence: CASSYSGLAGELIY. The rearrangement links TRBV6-6 to TRBJ2-2; TRBD2 reflects the table's D call only, with no check against the DNA. In germline, CDR1 is MNHNY, CDR2 SVGAGI (reference sequence). The CDR3 numbers 14 amino acids, ends counted.

The chain employs TRBV9 and TRBJ2-1; D uncertain. Trimming took off 7 bases at V and 6 bases at J, with 8 bases between the two ends. The CDR3 covers 11 residues. Germline V gives CDR1 SGDLS, CDR2 YYNGEE. The CDR3 loop reads CASASLNEQFF. For the CDR3, the DNA is TGTGCCAGCGCCAGTCTCAATGAGCAGTTCTTC. Using reference TRBV9 and TRBJ2-1 for the parts outside the CDR3, the full variable domain is DSGVTQTPKHLITATGQRVTLRCSPRSGDLSVYWYQQSLDQGLQFLIQYYNGEERAKGNILERFSAQQFPDLHSELNLSSLELGDSALYFCASASLNEQFFGPGTRLTVL.

This clonotype occurred many times. The CDR3 DNA reads TGCAGCGTTGACGGGACAGCCCTAGCGGCTAGCACAGATACGCAGTATTTT. Protein: CSVDGTALAASTDTQYF. This chain links TRBV29-1 with TRBJ2-3; D may correspond to TRBD1 or TRBD2 (7 bases each). Germline loops: CDR1 SQVTM, CDR2 ANQGSEA. This CDR3 has 17 residues. V lost 3 bases and J lost 0, with 19 bases in between.

This clonotype was recorded a few times. J is TRBJ2-1 and V is TRBV5-6, with a weak D call TRBD1 (5 bases). CDR3 size: 15 residues. Looked up from germline, CDR1 is SGHDT and CDR2 is YYEEEE. Trimming left V 6 bases short and J 4 bases short, with 17 bases between. The CDR3 DNA follows: TGTGCCAGCACAGGGCAGGGAAAGGAATACAATGAGCAGTTCTTC. This codes for CASTGQGKEYNEQFF.

The chain combines TRBV6-2 or TRBV6-3 with TRBJ1-2; possibly TRBD1 for D (5 bases). CDR1 MNHEY and CDR2 SVGEGT come from the germline V gene. V shed 0 bases and J shed 8 bases, with 16 bases lying between them. The CDR3 has 15 amino acids. This chain's CDR3 is CASSYSTEMLEGYTF. The DNA of the CDR3 is TGTGCCAGCAGTTACTCGACAGAGATGTTGGAAGGCTACACCTTC.

This clonotype was counted a few times. The CDR3 spells CASYLGGSQYF. Written as DNA, the CDR3 is TGTGCCAGCTACCTGGGAGGGAGTCAGTACTTC. V gene TRBV6-5 combines with J gene TRBJ2-7, with 7 bases fitting TRBD2. Germline V lookup: CDR1 MNHEY, CDR2 SVGAGI. The CDR3 extends over 11 amino acids. V was clipped by 8 bases and J by 10 bases; unmatched bases: 8.

V and J are TRBV18 and TRBJ2-3; D gene unclear. Germline V gene sequence: CDR1 KGHSH, CDR2 LQKENI. The CDR3 runs to 13 residues. V lost 4 bases and J lost 4, with 9 bases in between. CDR3 sequence reads: CASSLDPADTQYF. The CDR3 bases are TGTGCCAGCTCACTCGACCCCGCAGATACGCAGTATTTT.